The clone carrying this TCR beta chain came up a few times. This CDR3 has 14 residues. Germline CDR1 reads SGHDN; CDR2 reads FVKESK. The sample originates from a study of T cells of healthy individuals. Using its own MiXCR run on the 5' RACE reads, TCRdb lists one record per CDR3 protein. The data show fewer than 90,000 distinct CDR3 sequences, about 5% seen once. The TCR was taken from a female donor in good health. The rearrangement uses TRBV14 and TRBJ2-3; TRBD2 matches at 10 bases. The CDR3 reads CEARTSGVTDTQYF. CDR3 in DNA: TGTGAGGCCCGGACTAGCGGAGTCACAGATACGCAGTATTTT.